These 26 T cell receptor beta chains were all obtained from the same sample, sequenced in a study of T-cell reconstitution after alpha-beta-depleted transplantation in children. Construction of the TCRbeta library involved unique molecular identifiers. From the PCR reads, TCRdb called clonotypes with MiXCR, one entry per CDR3 protein. The profile covers about 540,000 distinct CDR3 sequences, with 15% to 20% appearing a single time and 3.3% taken by the ten largest. Source: PBMCs from the stem cell graft donor, taken from the stem cell graft. Receptors originate from a human donor who donated a stem cell graft to a child with acute lymphoblastic leukemia.

The J gene is TRBJ2-7, the V gene TRBV12-3 or TRBV12-4; D possibly corresponds to TRBD2 (5 bases). This CDR3 spans 13 amino acids. The V end lost 6 bases, the J end lost 6 bases, and 15 bases lay between the germline ends. For the CDR3, the DNA is TGTGCCAGCAGGGAGGTCCGGGCGGCCGAGCAGTACTTC. Protein sequence: CASREVRAAEQYF.

V is TRBV4-1 and J is TRBJ2-7, with no clear D. V lost 1 base, J lost 4 bases, and 14 bases lay in between. Germline lookup yields CDR1 MGHRA and CDR2 YSYEKL. CDR3 size: 15 residues. The CDR3 DNA sequence: TGCGCCAGCAGCCAAGGATGGCCCACGCTTTACGAGCAGTACTTC. It is translated as CASSQGWPTLYEQYF.

This rearrangement joins TRBV11-1 to TRBJ2-2; 11 bases map to TRBD2. Trimming cost V 5 bases and J 10 bases; bases outside gene matches: 9. Germline CDR1 is SGHAT and CDR2 is FQDESV (reference sequence). CDR3 size: 15 residues. The CDR3 loop reads CASSAELAGEEELFF. The CDR3 coding sequence is TGTGCCAGCAGCGCCGAACTAGCGGGAGAGGAGGAGCTGTTTTTT.

This clonotype has more than one count but fewer than ten. V and J are TRBV20-1 and TRBJ2-7; 9 bases align to TRBD2. V shed 6 bases, J shed 2 bases, and the junction held 8 bases outside the gene matches. Germline lookup yields CDR1 DFQATT and CDR2 SNEGSKA (reference sequence). The CDR3 spans 14 residues. CDR3 DNA sequence: TGCAGTGCCCGACGCACTAGCGGGCCCTACGAGCAGTACTTC. It yields the protein CSARRTSGPYEQYF.

The V call is TRBV29-1, the J call TRBJ2-7; 8 positions agree with TRBD2. The V segment lost 8 bases and the J segment 5 bases; nucleotides outside the gene matches: 8. Germline-derived CDR1 and CDR2 are SQVTM and ANQGSEA. The CDR3 is made up of 12 amino acids. CDR3 region: CSFKRERNEQYF. DNA for the CDR3: TGCAGCTTCAAGCGGGAGCGAAACGAGCAGTACTTC.

The chain couples TRBV15 to TRBJ2-7; D is ambiguous. V lost 3 bases to trimming and J lost 2 bases, with 8 bases between them. CDR1 and CDR2 from the germline V gene are LNHNV and YYDKDF (reference sequence). This CDR3 is built from 13 residues. The CDR3: CATSRVGTYEQYF. The CDR3 DNA reads as TGTGCCACCAGCAGGGTAGGGACCTACGAGCAGTACTTC.

This clonotype was observed a few times. The chain links TRBV4-1 to TRBJ2-7; perhaps TRBD1 as D (6 bases). Per the germline V gene, CDR1 is MGHRA and CDR2 is YSYEKL. Trimming removed 4 bases from V and 3 bases from J, with 13 bases in between. The length of the CDR3 is 14 residues. CDR3 sequence (DNA): TGCGCCAGCAGCCCACAGGGTGGGTACTACGAGCAGTACTTC. Amino acid sequence: CASSPQGGYYEQYF.

J is TRBJ2-1 and V is TRBV7-2; 9 nucleotides agree with TRBD2. The CDR3 totals 19 residues. J was trimmed by 1 base and V by 0 bases; bases with no gene match: 10. Germline V gene sequence: CDR1 SGHTA, CDR2 FQGNSA. This CDR3 is CASSLALTSGAWSYNEQFF. In DNA form, the CDR3 reads TGTGCCAGCAGCTTAGCGCTGACTAGCGGAGCTTGGTCCTACAATGAGCAGTTCTTC.

This clonotype occurred many times. The CDR3 sequence is CSGETSDNYNEQFF. The CDR3 DNA reads TGCAGCGGCGAAACTAGCGACAACTACAATGAGCAGTTCTTC. V gene TRBV29-1 combines with J gene TRBJ2-1; 7 nucleotides align to TRBD2. Germline V gene lookup returns CDR1 SQVTM and CDR2 ANQGSEA. This CDR3 spans 14 amino acids. J lost 3 bases, V lost 7 bases, and 9 bases had no gene match.

The chain carries TRBV7-6 and TRBJ2-6; D might be TRBD1 (6 bases). Germline assignment: CDR1 SGHVS and CDR2 FNYEAQ. The CDR3 runs 17 residues. The V end was cut by 0 bases, the J end by 0 bases, with 9 bases between. CDR3 in amino acids: CASSLAQGSSGANVLTF. The CDR3 bases are TGTGCCAGCAGCTTAGCGCAGGGGAGCTCTGGGGCCAACGTCCTGACTTTC. The entire variable domain, with the rest obtained from reference TRBV7-6 and TRBJ2-6, is as follows: GAGVSQSPRYKVTKRGQDVALRCDPISGHVSLYWYRQALGQGPEFLTYFNYEAQQDKSGLPNDRFSAERPEGSISTLTIQRTEQRDSAMYRCASSLAQGSSGANVLTFGAGSRLTVL.

The chain joins TRBV11-2 to TRBJ1-1; D remains unclear. V lost 1 base to trimming and J lost 5 bases, with 23 bases between them. This CDR3 contains 18 residues. CDR1 and CDR2 from the germline V gene are SGHAT and FQNNGV. The CDR3: CASSLGGVLVGFGTEAFF. DNA for the CDR3: TGTGCCAGCAGCTTAGGTGGAGTCCTGGTGGGATTTGGGACTGAAGCTTTCTTT.

For the CDR3, the DNA is TGTGCCAGCAGCAGCGAGGTGCACAATGAGCAGTTCTTC. Protein: CASSSEVHNEQFF. The V call is TRBV7-2, the J call TRBJ2-1; D is undetermined. The germline CDR1 and CDR2 sequences are SGHTA and FQGNSA. V was pared by 5 bases and J by 5 bases, with 10 bases between. The length of the CDR3 is 13 residues.

The chain has TRBV5-1 and TRBJ1-1; perhaps TRBD1 as D (5 bases). V lost 3 bases and J lost 5, with 14 bases in between. The CDR3 runs to 14 residues. Germline CDR1 is SGHRS and CDR2 is YFSETQ. DNA for the CDR3: TGCGCCAGCAGCTCCTCTTGGGGGGAGACTGAAGCTTTCTTT. This codes for CASSSSWGETEAFF.

The chain uses TRBV7-9 and TRBJ2-5; D perhaps matches TRBD1 (6 bases). The CDR3 runs 16 residues. V dropped 5 bases and J dropped 2 bases, with 18 bases sitting between them. CDR1 and CDR2 from the germline V gene are SEHNR and FQNEAQ (reference sequence). For the CDR3, the DNA is TGTGCCAGCAGCGCTCACAGGGCCCTCAATCAAGAGACCCAGTACTTC. Amino acid sequence: CASSAHRALNQETQYF.

This sequence joins TRBV18 and TRBJ1-2, with 7 positions matching TRBD1. V lost 0 bases, J lost 2 bases, and 9 bases stayed unmatched. Germline V gene lookup returns CDR1 KGHSH and CDR2 LQKENI. This CDR3 contains 17 residues. The chain's CDR3 is CASSPPSGGGWNYGYTF. CDR3 DNA: TGTGCCAGCTCACCACCGTCAGGGGGAGGTTGGAACTATGGCTACACCTTC.

V and J are TRBV15 and TRBJ1-3; no reliable D call. The CDR3 is 12 amino acids. Looked up from germline, CDR1 is LNHNV and CDR2 is YYDKDF (reference sequence). Trimming removed 8 bases from V and 4 bases from J, with 9 bases in between. The CDR3 region is CATEKPGNTIYF. CDR3 nucleotides: TGTGCCACCGAAAAACCCGGAAACACCATATATTTT.

The chain couples TRBV7-6 to TRBJ2-5; TRBD2 agrees at 14 bases. Germline values: CDR1 SGHVS, CDR2 FNYEAQ. The trim removed 5 bases at V and 5 bases at J, leaving 4 bases unmatched. CDR3 length: 15 residues. This chain's CDR3 is CASSLRLAGGETQYF. The CDR3 nucleotides read TGTGCCAGCAGCCTCAGACTAGCGGGAGGGGAGACCCAGTACTTC.

The table lists this clonotype with a few counts. This chain links TRBV5-6 with TRBJ2-3; 7 bases line up with TRBD2. V shed 4 bases and J 2 bases; nucleotides not matched to a gene: 4. The CDR3 is 14 amino acids. The V gene's germline CDR1 is SGHDT and CDR2 YYEEEE. This CDR3 reads CASSPSGLTDTQYF. CDR3 coding DNA: TGTGCCAGCAGCCCTAGCGGCCTCACAGATACGCAGTATTTT.

The chain carries TRBV5-1 and TRBJ2-7, with D unclear. Trimming shortened V by 0 bases and J by 3 bases, and 10 bases separated the two germline ends. CDR3 size: 14 residues. CDR1 SGHRS and CDR2 YFSETQ come from the germline V gene. For the CDR3, the DNA is TGCGCCAGCAGCTTGGAGCTAGGGAACTACGAGCAGTACTTC. It is translated as CASSLELGNYEQYF.

In this sample, this clonotype turned up a few times. The rearrangement joins TRBV12-3 or TRBV12-4 to TRBJ2-1; TRBD2 is a possible D gene (6 bases). CDR3 size: 15 residues. The ends were cut back, 7 bases at V and 7 bases at J, with 20 bases in the middle. CDR3 sequence reads: CASTPVVGGWNEQFF. The CDR3 nucleotides read TGTGCCAGCACTCCAGTGGTGGGAGGTTGGAATGAGCAGTTCTTC.

This clonotype has only a few counts. V usage is TRBV28 and J usage is TRBJ2-7; TRBD1 matches at 7 bases. V was clipped by 7 bases and J by 3 bases; unmatched bases: 12. This CDR3 comprises 15 residues. Germline V gene sequence: CDR1 MDHEN, CDR2 SYDVKM. The CDR3 DNA is TGTGCCAGCACTCGCCCGGGACAGCTTATCTACGAGCAGTACTTC. Protein: CASTRPGQLIYEQYF.

The rearrangement joins TRBV30 to TRBJ1-5; D uncertain. The CDR3 is 13 amino acids. Germline values: CDR1 GTSNPN, CDR2 SVGIG (reference sequence). Trimming cost V 1 base and J 3 bases, with 7 bases left between them. Here the CDR3 reads CAWSAQSNQPQHF. In DNA, the CDR3 is TGTGCCTGGAGTGCGCAGTCCAATCAGCCCCAGCATTTT.

This sequence joins TRBV29-1 and TRBJ2-7, with no clear D. This CDR3 contains 14 residues. Germline lookup yields CDR1 SQVTM and CDR2 ANQGSEA. The germline V and J ends were trimmed by 0 bases and 2 bases, with 11 bases remaining between them. The CDR3 loop reads CSVEERQRAYEQYF. The CDR3 DNA reads as TGCAGCGTTGAAGAACGGCAGAGAGCCTACGAGCAGTACTTC.

This chain connects TRBV7-9 to TRBJ2-5, with D uncertain. Trimming took 5 bases from V and 5 from J, leaving 12 bases between them. The CDR3 is 13 amino acids. Germline CDR1 reads SEHNR; CDR2 reads FQNEAQ (reference sequence). The CDR3 here is CASSPPRAETQYF. The CDR3 DNA sequence: TGTGCCAGCAGCCCCCCCCGGGCGGAGACCCAGTACTTC.

The chain combines TRBV5-1 with TRBJ2-5; TRBD1 might be the D (5 bases). The CDR3 consists of 15 residues. CDR1 SGHRS and CDR2 YFSETQ come from the germline V gene. Deletions cut 4 bases from V and 1 base from J, with 14 bases between. CDR3 nucleotides: TGCGCCAGCAGCGACGCAAGACAGTTCCAAGAGACCCAGTACTTC. It translates to CASSDARQFQETQYF.

The sample holds many counts of this clonotype. The chain couples TRBV20-1 to TRBJ1-2, with 9 bases identical to TRBD1. CDR1 is DFQATT and CDR2 is SNEGSKA in the germline V gene (reference sequence). V dropped 3 bases and J dropped 8; count of bases not matched to a gene: 10. CDR3 length: 14 amino acids. The CDR3 bases are TGCAGTGCTAGTTTTGACAGGGGGGCTGGAGGCTACACCTTC. This sequence encodes CSASFDRGAGGYTF.